These 30 T cell receptor beta chains originate from one sample sequenced in a study of human T cells and chemical hapten exposure. Time point in this sample: patch test 3, about 24 weeks after DPC sensitization. As for treatment: therapeutic diphenylcyclopropenone sensitization with weekly scalp DPC. TCRdb re-derived calls from the RACE reads in MiXCR, one entry per CDR3 protein. Of roughly 130,000 distinct CDR3 sequences listed, roughly 10% were seen once; the top ten hold around 2.4%. The sample consisted of whole blood, taken in connection with sensitization to the hapten diphenylcyclopropenone (DPC). The source is a woman aged 45 to 65 with alopecia areata. Some clones in this sample may be carry-over from other donors' samples.

In this sample, this clonotype turned up a few times. The V call is TRBV3-1, the J call TRBJ1-3, with D unresolved. The germline V gene has CDR1 LGHDT and CDR2 YNNKEL (reference sequence). The germline V and J ends were trimmed by 2 bases and 0 bases, with 8 bases remaining between them. This CDR3 has 15 residues. The DNA for the CDR3 is TGTGCCAGCAGCCAATTTGTGGTCTCTGGAAACACCATATATTTT. It specifies CASSQFVVSGNTIYF.

Ten or more counts support this clonotype. The chain links TRBV27 to TRBJ2-6, with no clear D. This CDR3 has 14 amino acids. Germline loops: CDR1 MNHEY, CDR2 SMNVEV (reference sequence). V lost 5 bases and J lost 0, with 5 bases in between. The CDR3 is CASSPFSGANVLTF. In DNA form, the CDR3 reads TGTGCCAGCAGTCCCTTCTCTGGGGCCAACGTCCTGACTTTC.

This clonotype was seen many times. The V call is TRBV20-1, the J call TRBJ1-6, with D possibly matching TRBD1 (6 bases). The CDR3 length is 17 residues. Germline CDR1 and CDR2: DFQATT and SNEGSKA (reference sequence). The V and J ends lost 0 bases and 7 bases respectively, with 19 bases between them. The CDR3 DNA reads TGCAGTGCTAGAGATCAGGGGACCCAGGGGTTCAATTCACCCCTCCACTTT. Its protein product is CSARDQGTQGFNSPLHF.

This rearrangement joins TRBV28 to TRBJ1-3; D remains ambiguous. Germline V gene sequence: CDR1 MDHEN, CDR2 SYDVKM. CDR3 size: 13 residues. Trimming took 2 bases from V and 4 from J, leaving 6 bases between them. CDR3 loop: CASSLRNGNTIYF. Written as DNA, the CDR3 is TGTGCCAGCAGTTTAAGGAACGGAAACACCATATATTTT. The full variable domain, completed using reference TRBV28 and TRBJ1-3, is DVKVTQSSRYLVKRTGEKVFLECVQDMDHENMFWYRQDPGLGLRLIYFSYDVKMKEKGDIPEGYSVSREKKERFSLILESASTNQTSMYLCASSLRNGNTIYFGEGSWLTVV.

J is TRBJ1-3 and V is TRBV2; 8 nucleotides align to TRBD1. This CDR3 has 14 residues. The V gene end was trimmed by 1 base and the J gene end by 6 bases; junction bases not matched to a gene: 2. CDR1 and CDR2 (germline): SNHLY, FYNNEI. CDR3 protein: CASSEDRGENTIYF. CDR3 nucleotides: TGTGCCAGCAGTGAAGACAGGGGGGAAAACACCATATATTTT.

This clonotype came up a few times. Here the CDR3 DNA reads TGTGCCAGTCATCCTTGGACGGGCGGGGGGGCCTTCTCCACAGATACGCAGTATTTT. It codes for CASHPWTGGGAFSTDTQYF. V is TRBV6-1 and J is TRBJ2-3, with 9 bases identical to TRBD2. The CDR3 is made up of 19 amino acids. Trimming took 9 bases from V and 2 from J; bases not matched to a gene: 21. Germline V gene data show CDR1 as MNHNS and CDR2 as SASEGT.

This clonotype turned up a few times. The chain recombines TRBV9 with TRBJ1-2; no firm D call. The ends were cut back, 0 bases at V and 7 bases at J, with 7 bases in the middle. The germline V gene has CDR1 SGDLS and CDR2 YYNGEE. This CDR3 is 12 amino acids long. The CDR3 loop is CASSVARSGYTF. DNA for the CDR3: TGTGCCAGCAGCGTAGCGAGATCTGGCTACACCTTC.

This clonotype occurred many times. The V call is TRBV12-3 or TRBV12-4, the J call TRBJ2-5, with D perhaps TRBD1 or TRBD2 (5 bases each). Deletions cut 6 bases from V and 1 base from J, with 12 bases between. This CDR3 is 14 amino acids long. The CDR3 nucleotides are TGTGCCAGCAGGACCGGGACGGTCCAAGAGACCCAGTACTTC. This translates into CASRTGTVQETQYF.

V and J are TRBV7-2 and TRBJ1-2, with D unresolved. V was shortened by 4 bases and J by 0 bases, with 9 bases between the two germline ends. Germline values: CDR1 SGHTA, CDR2 FQGNSA. There are 14 residues in the CDR3. The CDR3 loop is CASSSLKTNYGYTF. CDR3 DNA sequence: TGTGCCAGCAGCTCTTTGAAAACTAACTATGGCTACACCTTC.

The chain couples TRBV29-1 to TRBJ2-7; TRBD1 matches 7 bases. The CDR3 spans 14 residues. With V trimmed by 2 bases and J by 7 bases, 11 bases remained unmatched. Germline values: CDR1 SQVTM, CDR2 ANQGSEA. The CDR3 sequence: CSVELHEGATEQYF. DNA of the CDR3: TGCAGCGTTGAACTCCACGAGGGGGCTACTGAGCAGTACTTC.

The chain employs TRBV2 and TRBJ2-3, with 12 bases lining up with TRBD2. CDR3 size: 17 residues. V lost 2 bases and J lost 7; bases outside the gene matches: 10. Germline V gives CDR1 SNHLY, CDR2 FYNNEI. This CDR3 reads CASSERSLAGGRNTQYF. The CDR3 coding sequence is TGTGCCAGCAGTGAAAGATCGCTAGCGGGGGGGCGGAATACGCAGTATTTT.

In its sample, this clonotype was seen a few times. V is TRBV7-2 and J is TRBJ2-1, with D tentatively TRBD1 (7 bases). CDR1 is SGHTA and CDR2 is FQGNSA in the germline V gene. The CDR3 sequence is 15 residues long. V was shortened by 5 bases and J by 6 bases, with 17 bases between the two germline ends. CDR3 sequence: CASSPAGQSFNEQFF. The CDR3 nucleotides are TGTGCCAGCAGCCCTGCGGGACAGAGTTTCAATGAGCAGTTCTTC. Looking up the rest from reference TRBV7-2 and TRBJ2-1 gives the full variable domain: GAGVSQSPSNKVTEKGKDVELRCDPISGHTALYWYRQSLGQGLEFLIYFQGNSAPDKSGLPSDRFSAERTGGSVSTLTIQRTQQEDSAVYLCASSPAGQSFNEQFFGPGTRLTVL.

This sequence joins TRBV20-1 and TRBJ2-1; D perhaps matches TRBD2 (5 bases). Looked up from germline, CDR1 is DFQATT and CDR2 is SNEGSKA (reference sequence). With 6 bases removed from V and 8 bases from J, the gap between germline ends came to 20 bases. This CDR3 is built from 14 residues. Written as DNA, the CDR3 is TGCAGTGCCAGCGGAGCGGCGGCTCGTGATGAGCAGTTCTTC. The encoded protein is CSASGAAARDEQFF.

This rearrangement joins TRBV10-3 to TRBJ2-7, with a weak D call TRBD2 (6 bases). CDR1 is ENHRY, CDR2 SYGVKD, per germline. The CDR3 spans 15 residues. V lost 5 bases and J lost 4, with 18 bases in between. The CDR3 spells CAISSPSATTYEQYF. The DNA for the CDR3 is TGTGCCATCAGTTCTCCTAGCGCTACTACTTACGAGCAGTACTTC.

In its sample, this clonotype was seen a few times. The chain combines TRBV5-5 with TRBJ2-7; D may be TRBD1 (6 bases). This CDR3 is built from 14 residues. Germline CDR1 reads SGHKS; CDR2 reads YYEKEE (reference sequence). The V gene lost 2 bases and the J gene lost 3 bases, with 12 bases spanning the gap. The CDR3 is CASSFGQRRYEQYF. The DNA of the CDR3 is TGTGCCAGCAGCTTCGGACAGCGCCGCTACGAGCAGTACTTC.

This clonotype was observed at least ten times. The chain uses TRBV5-1 and TRBJ2-5, with 12 bases identical to TRBD1. The junction had 5 bases not matched to a gene; V was cut back by 2 bases and J by 3 bases. Germline V gene sequence: CDR1 SGHRS, CDR2 YFSETQ. The CDR3 length is 16 residues. CDR3 sequence (DNA): TGCGCCAGCAGCTTAGCGGGACAGGGGGCCGAAGAGACCCAGTACTTC. Protein product: CASSLAGQGAEETQYF.

A few counts support this clonotype. The V gene is TRBV29-1, the J gene TRBJ2-2; D ambiguous. The CDR3 is 13 residues long. V was cut by 4 bases and J by 0 bases, with 6 bases left in between. Germline V gene data show CDR1 as SQVTM and CDR2 as ANQGSEA. CDR3 amino acids: CSVGLPNTGELFF. Here the CDR3 DNA reads TGCAGCGTTGGTCTCCCGAACACCGGGGAGCTGTTTTTT.

The chain joins TRBV24-1 to TRBJ2-1; weak D call: TRBD2 (6 bases). The CDR3 runs 16 residues. V shed 6 bases and J shed 1 base, with 15 bases lying between them. In germline, CDR1 is KGHDR, CDR2 SFDVKD. For the CDR3, the DNA is TGTGCCACCAGTACCTCTCGGGGGTTTTCCTACAATGAGCAGTTCTTC. Its translation is CATSTSRGFSYNEQFF.

The genes are TRBV6-5 and TRBJ1-3; 9 nucleotides align to TRBD1. CDR3 length: 17 residues. Germline lookup yields CDR1 MNHEY and CDR2 SVGAGI. J gave up 0 bases and V 5 bases, and 8 bases lay outside the gene matches. The CDR3 loop is CASSPGTGRFSGNTIYF. The CDR3 DNA sequence: TGTGCCAGCAGTCCTGGGACAGGGCGATTCTCTGGAAACACCATATATTTT.

This clonotype was counted only a few times. The chain is built from TRBV29-1 and TRBJ2-7; maybe TRBD2 (5 bases). V lost 5 bases to trimming and J lost 5 bases, with 13 bases between them. The CDR3 loop spans 12 amino acids. The V gene's germline CDR1 is SQVTM and CDR2 ANQGSEA. This chain's CDR3 is CSVPGILNEQYF. CDR3 DNA sequence: TGCAGCGTTCCCGGGATACTAAACGAGCAGTACTTC.

This clonotype was detected ten times or more. The chain uses TRBV11-2 and TRBJ2-1; no reliable D call. The CDR3 totals 12 residues. From germline, CDR1 is SGHAT and CDR2 FQNNGV. Trimming took 0 bases from V and 5 from J, leaving 2 bases between them. The CDR3: CASSLDDNEQFF. The CDR3 DNA reads as TGTGCCAGCAGCTTAGATGACAATGAGCAGTTCTTC.

The chain carries TRBV19 and TRBJ1-5; perhaps TRBD1 as D (5 bases). Trimming cost V 4 bases and J 2 bases, with 18 bases left between them. The CDR3 extends over 17 amino acids. CDR1 is LNHDA and CDR2 is SQIVND in the germline V gene (reference sequence). The CDR3 nucleotides are TGTGCCAGTAGTACTGGGACCCAACGGGGTGGCAATCAGCCCCAGCATTTT. Translation: CASSTGTQRGGNQPQHF.

This clonotype has more than one count but fewer than ten. The chain has TRBV3-1 and TRBJ2-1; a possible D gene is TRBD2 (5 bases). The germline V gene has CDR1 LGHDT and CDR2 YNNKEL (reference sequence). Trimming removed 1 base from V and 7 bases from J, with 14 bases in between. The CDR3 extends over 15 amino acids. CDR3 nucleotides: TGTGCCAGCAGCCAAGGAGGGAAACTTAGGAATGAGCAGTTCTTC. Protein: CASSQGGKLRNEQFF.

This clonotype was recorded at least ten times. The V call is TRBV27, the J call TRBJ2-7; TRBD2 matches at 7 bases. Losses at the gene ends were 5 bases for V and 7 bases for J; bases not matched to a gene: 8. Germline V lookup: CDR1 MNHEY, CDR2 SMNVEV (reference sequence). The CDR3 runs 13 residues. The CDR3 nucleotides are TGTGCCAGCAGTCTCGGACTAGGGGAGGAGCAGTACTTC. Amino acids: CASSLGLGEEQYF.

The chain carries TRBV24-1 and TRBJ2-3; D is possibly TRBD2 (5 bases). The CDR3 covers 16 residues. Germline V gives CDR1 KGHDR, CDR2 SFDVKD. Trimming stripped 2 bases from V and 0 bases from J, with 11 bases between. CDR3 residues: CATSDSAATSTDTQYF. In nucleotides, the CDR3 is TGTGCCACCAGTGATTCAGCGGCAACTAGCACAGATACGCAGTATTTT.

This clonotype was seen a few times. The CDR3 loop is CSAYNEKLFF. As DNA, the CDR3 is TGCAGCGCCTATAATGAAAAACTGTTTTTT. The chain recombines TRBV29-1 with TRBJ1-4; the D is unclear. The CDR3 contains 10 residues. V shed 7 bases and J shed 4 bases, with 4 bases lying between them. Per germline, CDR1 SQVTM and CDR2 ANQGSEA.

This clonotype has a handful of counts. The rearrangement links TRBV5-1 to TRBJ2-2; D gene ambiguous. V lost 2 bases and J lost 0, with 8 bases in between. This CDR3 has 15 amino acids. Per the germline V gene, CDR1 is SGHRS and CDR2 is YFSETQ. CDR3 bases: TGCGCCAGCAGCTTTGACTTACCGAACACCGGGGAGCTGTTTTTT. Protein sequence: CASSFDLPNTGELFF.

On this clonotype: A much larger clonotype is one base distant, so this may be a read error. The CDR3 region is CSARVGSGGGETQYF. For the CDR3, the DNA is TGCAGTGCTAGAGTCGGTAGCGGGGGGGGTGAGACCCAGTACTTC. This chain connects TRBV20-1 to TRBJ2-5, with 11 bases that match TRBD2. The CDR3 consists of 15 residues. V was clipped by 1 base and J by 5 bases; unmatched bases: 6. Germline V CDR1 and CDR2: DFQATT, SNEGSKA (reference sequence).

This clonotype was picked up many times. The chain joins TRBV6-5 to TRBJ1-1, with D maybe TRBD1 (5 bases). The CDR3 length is 15 residues. Trimming shortened V by 0 bases and J by 2 bases, and 10 bases separated the two germline ends. Germline assignment: CDR1 MNHEY and CDR2 SVGAGI. The CDR3 reads CASSYSRRANTEAFF. The CDR3 DNA reads as TGTGCCAGCAGTTACTCCCGCAGGGCTAACACTGAAGCTTTCTTT.

This clonotype occurred many times. This rearrangement joins TRBV20-1 to TRBJ2-3; 14 bases match TRBD2. The CDR3 consists of 19 residues. Germline CDR1 is DFQATT and CDR2 is SNEGSKA (reference sequence). V dropped 0 bases and J dropped 4; count of bases not matched to a gene: 12. CDR3 DNA sequence: TGCAGTGCTAGAGACCGACTAGCGGGAGGGCCTTTTCCCCCAGATACGCAGTATTTT. Its protein is CSARDRLAGGPFPPDTQYF.